These 5 T cell receptor beta chains originate from one sample sequenced in a study of regulatory T cells in long-lasting Graves disease. As to time point: newly diagnosed GD, antithyroid drugs for less than 3 months. From RNA extracted from PBMCs, the TCR library was made. Arm-PCR of CDR3 regions and iRepertoire HTBI primers were used to build TCR beta libraries. Each CDR3 protein gets one entry after TCRdb re-called the multiplex PCR reads with MiXCR. The sample carries 400,000 to 650,000 distinct CDR3 sequences, about 16% recorded once. The same sample was also used in a study of T cells in Graves' hyperthyroidism and ophthalmopathy.

The source was peripheral blood mononuclear cells (PBMCs), collected at new diagnosis, from a patient treated with antithyroid drugs. These receptors originate from a middle-aged woman with Graves disease.

This clonotype was recorded many times. V is TRBV10-3 and J is TRBJ2-5, with D perhaps being TRBD1 or TRBD2 (5 bases each). The CDR3 length is 16 residues. Trimming cost V 5 bases and J 2 bases, with 18 bases left between them. Germline V CDR1 and CDR2: ENHRY, SYGVKD. The CDR3 region has the DNA TGTGCCATCAGTCCTACCTCCGGGACGGTGCAAGAGACCCAGTACTTC. Translating gives CAISPTSGTVQETQYF.

This clonotype was detected many times. This chain uses TRBV7-2 with TRBJ2-7, with TRBD2 identical over 9 bases. There are 15 residues in the CDR3. V was pared by 1 base and J by 4 bases, with 5 bases of the junction left unmatched. Germline CDR1 reads SGHTA; CDR2 reads FQGNSA. The CDR3 DNA follows: TGTGCCAGCAGCTTAGTAGCGGGAGCGGGTTACGAGCAGTACTTC. It translates to CASSLVAGAGYEQYF.

This clonotype was counted many times. This chain links TRBV12-5 with TRBJ2-5; weak D call: TRBD1 (5 bases). This CDR3 has 13 amino acids. Trimming took 1 base from V and 6 from J, leaving 9 bases between them. Germline V gene lookup returns CDR1 LGHNT and CDR2 FRNRAP. CDR3 loop: CASGLASGKTQYF. As DNA, the CDR3 is TGTGCTAGTGGTTTGGCCTCAGGGAAGACCCAGTACTTC.

Ten or more counts support this clonotype. The J gene is TRBJ1-3, the V gene TRBV7-8, with D possibly being TRBD1 (6 bases). Trimming left V 5 bases short and J 0 bases short, with 17 bases between. The V gene's germline CDR1 is SGHVS and CDR2 FQNEAQ. The CDR3 length is 17 residues. CDR3 bases: TGTGCCAGCAGCCAGGACAGACTACTCCCCTCTGGAAACACCATATATTTT. Translating it yields CASSQDRLLPSGNTIYF.

This clonotype was recorded a few times. V usage is TRBV6-2 or TRBV6-3 and J usage is TRBJ1-2; no definite D call. CDR1 is MNHEY and CDR2 is SVGEGT in the germline V gene. This CDR3 has 14 residues. The V gene lost 0 bases and the J gene lost 8 bases, with 13 bases spanning the gap. The CDR3 protein is CASSYSKVYSGYTF. The CDR3 DNA sequence: TGTGCCAGCAGTTACTCGAAAGTCTATTCGGGCTACACCTTC.